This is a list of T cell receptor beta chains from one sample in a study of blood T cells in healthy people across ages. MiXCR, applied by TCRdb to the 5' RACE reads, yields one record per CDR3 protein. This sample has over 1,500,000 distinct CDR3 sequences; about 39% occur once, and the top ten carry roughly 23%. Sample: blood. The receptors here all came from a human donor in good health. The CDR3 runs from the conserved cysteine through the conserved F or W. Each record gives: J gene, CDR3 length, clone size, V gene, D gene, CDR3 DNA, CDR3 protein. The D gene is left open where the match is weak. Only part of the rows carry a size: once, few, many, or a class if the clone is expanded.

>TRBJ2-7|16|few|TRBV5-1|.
TGCGCCAGCAGCCGAGGTGTGAACGGCGGAGGGTACGAGCAGTACTTC
CASSRGVNGGGYEQYF
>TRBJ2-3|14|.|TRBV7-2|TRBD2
TGTGCCAGCAGCGCCCGTCGGGGGGCAGATACGCAGTATTTT
CASSARRGADTQYF
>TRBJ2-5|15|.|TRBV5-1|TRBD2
TGCGCCAGCAGTATTCTAGCGGGGGACCAAGAGACCCAGTACTTC
CASSILAGDQETQYF
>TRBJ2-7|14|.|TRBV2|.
TGTGCCAGCAGTAGGGGCAGGGGTAGGTACGAGCAGTACTTC
CASSRGRGRYEQYF
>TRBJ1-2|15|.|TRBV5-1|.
TGCGCCAGCAGCCCCCTAGGATCGGGCGTAAATGGCTACACCTTC
CASSPLGSGVNGYTF
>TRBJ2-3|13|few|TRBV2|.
TGTGCCAGCAGCGCCGATGGGGCAGATACGCAGTATTTT
CASSADGADTQYF
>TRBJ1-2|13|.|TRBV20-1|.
TGCAGTGCCGACTTAGTGGGAAGCGATGGCTACACCTTC
CSADLVGSDGYTF
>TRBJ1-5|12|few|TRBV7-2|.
TGTGCCAGCAGCTCAATGGGTCAGCCCCAGCATTTT
CASSSMGQPQHF
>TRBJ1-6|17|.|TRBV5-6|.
TGTGCCAGCAGCTTGGGGCCGGGGGACCGATGGAATTCACCCCTCCACTTT
CASSLGPGDRWNSPLHF
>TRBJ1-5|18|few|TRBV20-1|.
TGCAGTGCTAGTTTGGGGGCCACAGGGTACTATAGCAATCAGCCCCAGCATTTT
CSASLGATGYYSNQPQHF
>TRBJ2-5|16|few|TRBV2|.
TGTGCCAGCAGTGAGGCCCGGGACATCCTAGGGGAGACCCAGTACTTC
CASSEARDILGETQYF
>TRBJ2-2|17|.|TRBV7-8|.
TGTGCCAGCAGCTTAGATAGGTTATTGGAGAACACCGGGGAGCTGTTTTTT
CASSLDRLLENTGELFF
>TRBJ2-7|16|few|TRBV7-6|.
TGTGCCAGCAGCTTAGTAGGGGCCACATACTCCTACGAGCAGTACTTC
CASSLVGATYSYEQYF
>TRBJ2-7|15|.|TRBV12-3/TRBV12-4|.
TGTGCCAGCAGGGACCGGGACTCCCAATCCTACGAGCAGTACTTC
CASRDRDSQSYEQYF
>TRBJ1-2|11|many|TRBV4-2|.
TGTGCCAGCAGCCAGGGACGAGGCTACACCTTC
CASSQGRGYTF
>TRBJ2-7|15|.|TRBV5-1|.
TGCGCCAGCAGCGGGGGAGGGGGGCCTCCCTACGAGCAGTACTTC
CASSGGGGPPYEQYF
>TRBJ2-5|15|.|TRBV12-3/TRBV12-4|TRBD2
TGTGCCAGCAGTCCCTCAGGACTAGCGGGAGAGACCCAGTACTTC
CASSPSGLAGETQYF
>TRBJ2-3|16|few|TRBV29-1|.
TGCAGCGTTGGACACCTTGACAGGAATGGGACGGATACGCAGTATTTT
CSVGHLDRNGTDTQYF
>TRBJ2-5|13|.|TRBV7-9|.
TGTGCCAGCAGCTCAGGGGCCCTCGGGACCCAGTACTTC
CASSSGALGTQYF
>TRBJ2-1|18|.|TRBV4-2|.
TGTGCCAGCAGCCAAGAAAGCTCAGGGGCGGAGGAAGACAATGAGCAGTTCTTC
CASSQESSGAEEDNEQFF
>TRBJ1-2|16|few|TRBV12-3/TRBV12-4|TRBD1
TGTGCCAGCAGTCCCCACGACAGGGGAAGAAACTATGGCTACACCTTC
CASSPHDRGRNYGYTF
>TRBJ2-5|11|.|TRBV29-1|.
TGCGGCGTTGAAGGGAGAGGGTCCCAGTACTTC
CGVEGRGSQYF
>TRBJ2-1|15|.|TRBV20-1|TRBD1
TGCAGTGCTAGAGATCTAACAGGGGGCCGCGATGAGCAGTTCTTC
CSARDLTGGRDEQFF
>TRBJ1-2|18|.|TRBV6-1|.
TGTGCCAGCAGTGAATCTCTGGGGGCCCCGGTTGGTCGCTATGGCTACACCTTC
CASSESLGAPVGRYGYTF
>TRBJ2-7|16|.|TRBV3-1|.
TGTGCCAGCAGCCAAGGGCTTCCCGTGGGTGCCTACGAGCAGTACTTC
CASSQGLPVGAYEQYF
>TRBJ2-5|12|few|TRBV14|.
TGTGCCAGCAGGCAGGGTAGGAAGACCCAGTACTTC
CASRQGRKTQYF
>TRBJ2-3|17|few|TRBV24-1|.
TGTGCCACCAGTGATTTTAGGGCAGGTACGGACACAGATACGCAGTATTTT
CATSDFRAGTDTDTQYF
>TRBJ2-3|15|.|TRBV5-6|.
TGTGCCAGCAGCTTTAACGTGGGGAGGGGGGATACGCAGTATTTT
CASSFNVGRGDTQYF
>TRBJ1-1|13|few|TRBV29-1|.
TGCAGCGCTACTTATCCGGGACGCAATGAAGCTTTCTTT
CSATYPGRNEAFF
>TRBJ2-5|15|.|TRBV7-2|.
TGTGCCAGCAGCGAACGCGGGGCCCCACCAGAGACCCAGTACTTC
CASSERGAPPETQYF
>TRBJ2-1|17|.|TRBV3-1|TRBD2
TGTGCCAGCAGCCAAGATGGGCTAGCGGGGAGAGGGTATGAGCAGTTCTTC
CASSQDGLAGRGYEQFF
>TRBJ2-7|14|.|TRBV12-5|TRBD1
TGTGCTAGTGGTTTTAGGACAGGGATCGCGGAGCAGTACTTC
CASGFRTGIAEQYF
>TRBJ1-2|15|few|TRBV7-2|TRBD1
TGTGCCAGCAGCTTACAAGGAGGGGGCGTCGGTGGCTACACCTTC
CASSLQGGGVGGYTF
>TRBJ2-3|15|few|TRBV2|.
TGTGCCAGCACAGGGTCGCTACCGAGCACAGATACGCAGTATTTT
CASTGSLPSTDTQYF
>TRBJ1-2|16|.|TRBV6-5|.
TGTGCCAGCAGGGGTCCCGGCAGGGGTGATAACTATGGCTACACCTTC
CASRGPGRGDNYGYTF
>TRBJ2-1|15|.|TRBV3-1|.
TGTGCCAGCAGCCACCGGGTTCCTACGGGGAATGAGCAGTTCTTC
CASSHRVPTGNEQFF
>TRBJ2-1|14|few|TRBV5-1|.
TGCGCCAGCAGCTCGGGGACGGCGGGAAATGAGCAGTTCTTC
CASSSGTAGNEQFF
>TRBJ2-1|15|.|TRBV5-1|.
TGCGCCAGCAGCTCCGGCGCGGGGCTCAACAATGAGCAGTTCTTC
CASSSGAGLNNEQFF
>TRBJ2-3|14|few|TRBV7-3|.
TGTGCCAGCAGCATAGGACCGGCCACAGATACGCAGTATTTT
CASSIGPATDTQYF
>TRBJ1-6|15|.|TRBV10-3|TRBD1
TGTGCCATCAGTCCCGGGACAGCATATAATTCACCCCTCCACTTT
CAISPGTAYNSPLHF
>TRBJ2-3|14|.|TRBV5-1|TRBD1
TGCGCCAGCAGCATGGGACAGGGCCCAGATACGCAGTATTTT
CASSMGQGPDTQYF
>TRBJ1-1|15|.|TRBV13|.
TGTGCCAGCAGCTTAGGCCACGCAGGGACACGTGAAGCTTTCTTT
CASSLGHAGTREAFF
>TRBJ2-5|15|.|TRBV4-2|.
TGTGCCAGCAGCCAAGATCAGGGAACCGAAGAGACCCAGTACTTC
CASSQDQGTEETQYF
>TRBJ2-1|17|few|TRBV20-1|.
TGCAGTGCTAGTCCCCCCGGGCTACGGCTCCGGAGCGATGAGCAGTTCTTC
CSASPPGLRLRSDEQFF
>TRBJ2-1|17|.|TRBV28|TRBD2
TGTGCCAGCAGTGACCTCTTGGGGACTAGCGGGGTGAATGAGCAGTTCTTC
CASSDLLGTSGVNEQFF
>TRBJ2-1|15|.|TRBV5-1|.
TGCGCCAGCAGTCAACGGGGCAGGGAGGTTAGTGAGCAGTTCTTC
CASSQRGREVSEQFF
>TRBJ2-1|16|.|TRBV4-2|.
TGTGCCAGCAGCCAAGATCAAGGGGGCTCCTACAATGAGCAGTTCTTC
CASSQDQGGSYNEQFF
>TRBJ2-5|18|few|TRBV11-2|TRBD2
TGTGCCAGCAGCTTTTGGGCTAGCGGACTAACTTACCAAGAGACCCAGTACTTC
CASSFWASGLTYQETQYF
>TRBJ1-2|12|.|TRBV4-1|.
TGCGCCAGCAGCCAAGATCAAATTGGCTACACCTTC
CASSQDQIGYTF